The rows below give T cell receptor beta chains drawn from one sample of a study of blood T cell repertoires in COVID-19. The repertoire was sequenced with immunoSEQ multiplex PCR; TCRdb's copy has only in-frame clones and lacks some. In the table there are under 500,000 clones, roughly 90% of which are singletons. The sequencing sample was made of peripheral blood. The source of these receptors is a woman aged 30 to 39 with acute or convalescent COVID-19. Both conserved end residues are part of each CDR3. D genes are given only for firm matches. The listing skips clone size in some rows; elsewhere it reads once, few, many or a size class.

j_gene | v_gene | d_gene | abundance | CDR3nt | CDR3aa
TRBJ1-2 | TRBV5-1 | - | - | TGCGCCAGCAGCTTGGCCGGGGTCAACACTGGCTACACCTTC | CASSLAGVNTGYTF
TRBJ2-1 | TRBV2 | - | - | TGTGCCAGCGATATGCTAAATTCCTACAATGAGCAGTTCTTC | CASDMLNSYNEQFF
TRBJ1-1 | TRBV30 | - | - | TGTGCCTGGAGTTTAGACACTGAAGCTTTCTTT | CAWSLDTEAFF
TRBJ2-7 | TRBV3-1/TRBV3-2 | TRBD2 | - | TGTGCCAGCAGCCAGGGACTAGCGGGGGGCCATTTCTCCTACGAGCAGTACTTC | CASSQGLAGGHFSYEQYF
TRBJ2-1 | TRBV2 | TRBD2 | - | TGTGCCAGCAGACCGGGACTAGCGGGGAGATATGAGCAGTTCTTC | CASRPGLAGRYEQFF
TRBJ1-2 | TRBV29-1 | TRBD1 | - | TGCAGCGTTGGACGGGACAGGGGGACCTATGGCTACACCTTC | CSVGRDRGTYGYTF
TRBJ2-5 | TRBV28 | - | - | TGTGCCAGCCTACCGGCGAGCGCCAGCGAGACCCAGTACTTC | CASLPASASETQYF
TRBJ2-3 | TRBV5-1 | - | - | TGCGCCAGCAGCTTGGTGTTTGGACAGAGCACAGATACGCAGTATTTT | CASSLVFGQSTDTQYF
TRBJ1-5 | TRBV27 | - | once | TGTGCCAGCAGTTTATCGGTAGCCCCCCCTCAGCCCCAGCATTTT | CASSLSVAPPQPQHF
TRBJ2-7 | TRBV2 | TRBD1 | - | TGTGCCAGCAGTGAGGAAACAGGGGGTTACGAGCAGTACTTC | CASSEETGGYEQYF
TRBJ1-1 | TRBV3-1/TRBV3-2 | - | - | TGTGCCAGCAGCCTCACAGGGATGAACACTGAAGCTTTCTTT | CASSLTGMNTEAFF
TRBJ2-3 | TRBV2 | - | once | TGTGCCAGCAACAGACAATTTCCCACAGATACGCAGTATTTT | CASNRQFPTDTQYF
TRBJ1-6 | TRBV18 | TRBD1 | - | TGTGCCAGCTCACCCAGGGACAGGACCGCAAATTCACCCCTCCACTTT | CASSPRDRTANSPLHF
TRBJ2-2 | TRBV19 | - | - | TGTGCCGGGAGCGTGGGGGGTGACACCGGGGAGCTGTTTTTT | CAGSVGGDTGELFF
TRBJ1-1 | TRBV4-1 | - | - | TGCGCCAGCAGCCGTAAAAGGGGCGGGGGGACCACTGAAGCTTTCTTT | CASSRKRGGGTTEAFF
TRBJ2-1 | TRBV3-1/TRBV3-2 | TRBD2 | - | TGTGCCAGCAGCCAGAAAGCGGGGGGGTGGGCTACCTCCTACAATGAGCAGTTCTTC | CASSQKAGGWATSYNEQFF
TRBJ2-7 | TRBV2 | - | - | TGTGCCAGCATGCGGCGCACAAACTACGAGCAGTACTTC | CASMRRTNYEQYF
TRBJ2-5 | TRBV10-3 | - | once | TGTGCCATCAACCCGCGGCCGGGGGAGACCCAGTACTTC | CAINPRPGETQYF
TRBJ1-5 | TRBV7-6 | - | few | TGTGCCAGCAGCATACCGGGACACCCAAATCAGCCCCAGCATTTT | CASSIPGHPNQPQHF
TRBJ2-5 | TRBV7-6 | TRBD1 | - | TGTGCCAGCAGCCGGATAGACAGGGGGGGAGAGACCCAGTACTTC | CASSRIDRGGETQYF
TRBJ2-7 | TRBV9 | - | - | TGTGCCAGCAGCGTAGGACAGTTTGGTTACGAGCAGTACTTC | CASSVGQFGYEQYF
TRBJ2-7 | TRBV19 | - | - | TGTGCCAGTAGTTACCGGGGCTACGAGCAGTACTTC | CASSYRGYEQYF
TRBJ2-7 | TRBV30 | TRBD1 | - | TGTGCCTGGAGTGTAGGCAGGGGGCTGTACGAGCAGTACTTC | CAWSVGRGLYEQYF
TRBJ2-2 | TRBV7-9 | - | - | TGTGCCAGCAGCTTAGATGGAGCCGGGGAGCTGTTTTTT | CASSLDGAGELFF
TRBJ1-4 | TRBV6-5 | - | - | TGTGCCAGCAGACCCAAGTTCGACTCCGTAAAACTGTTTTTT | CASRPKFDSVKLFF
TRBJ2-3 | TRBV2 | - | - | TGTGCCAGCAGTGCGGGGAGGGGGACCACAGATACGCAGTATTTT | CASSAGRGTTDTQYF
TRBJ2-1 | TRBV6-5 | TRBD2 | few | TGTGCCAGCAGCCGAACTAGCGGGGGGTACAATGAGCAGTTCTTC | CASSRTSGGYNEQFF
TRBJ1-1 | TRBV9 | TRBD1 | once | TGTGCCAGCAGCGCGGAACACAGGGGGGGTCACACTGAAGCTTTCTTT | CASSAEHRGGHTEAFF
TRBJ2-3 | TRBV2 | - | - | TGTGCCAGCAGCGTTCCGACAGGCCGCACAGATACGCAGTATTTT | CASSVPTGRTDTQYF
TRBJ2-3 | TRBV29-1 | - | - | TGCAGCGTTGAAACGGCTAGAACCGATACGCAGTATTTT | CSVETARTDTQYF
TRBJ2-3 | TRBV21-1 | - | - | TGTGCCAGCAAGCCCACTCGGACAGGCTACTGCACAGATACGCAGTATTTT | CASKPTRTGYCTDTQYF
TRBJ2-5 | TRBV10-3 | TRBD1 | - | TGTGCCATCAGTGATTCTTCCGGGACAGGGGTTGAGACCCAGTACTTC | CAISDSSGTGVETQYF
TRBJ2-6 | TRBV19 | - | - | TGTGCCAGTAGTTCTTACAGGGCTGGGGCCAACGTCCTGACTTTC | CASSSYRAGANVLTF
TRBJ2-3 | TRBV5-1 | TRBD1 | - | TGCGCCAGCAGCTCCGGGACAGGGGGCGATACGCAGTATTTT | CASSSGTGGDTQYF
TRBJ2-3 | TRBV4-2 | TRBD2 | - | TGTGCCAGCAGCCATCCACCGGTGCTAGCGGGGGACCTCTACACAGATACGCAGTATTTT | CASSHPPVLAGDLYTDTQYF
TRBJ2-3 | TRBV9 | - | - | TGTGCCAGCAGCAAAACAGGGATTACAGATACGCAGTATTTT | CASSKTGITDTQYF
TRBJ1-1 | TRBV3-1/TRBV3-2 | - | - | TGTGCCAGCAGTCGGGTGGGCACTGAAGCTTTCTTT | CASSRVGTEAFF